The text below deals with one T cell receptor (beta chain). There is no known antigen for this receptor. The record has no base qualities; no much larger clone is one base away. These data come from a study of technical replicates of blood from several donors (dated by TCRdb to 2016 to 2017). The library was produced with the immunoSEQ multiplex PCR assay. Imported from immuneACCESS, the table was reduced by TCRdb to in-frame sequences with V and J called. These copies leave out some clones; in studies compared against another copy, an unresolved V gene accounts for under half, and the cause of the remainder is not known. The sample table lists over 55,000 clones, about 90% of them with a count of one. Of the sample, roughly 5.3% falls within the top ten clones. The CDR3 spans 14 residues, from the cysteine through the phenylalanine. Only the CDR3 portion is preserved as DNA: 42 bases, with reading frame beginning at the first base. Sequences SGHRS (CDR1) and YFSETQ (CDR2) are obtained from the germline V gene. For this chain, trimming is 4 bases at the V end and 3 bases at the J end, and the number of junction bases without a gene match is 6.

The sequenced sample was PBMCs. This receptor chain uses TRBV5-1 and TRBJ1-1; 7 central nucleotides agree with TRBD1. The clonotype was recovered from a human donor in good health. Some clones in this sample may be carry-over from other donors' samples. The DNA is as follows: TGCGCCAGCAGCCGAGGGGGCGCGGACACTGAAGCTTTCTTT. The resulting protein is CASSRGGADTEAFF.